This T cell receptor beta chain is drawn from a study of T cell repertoires in cytomegalovirus infection. One entry per CDR3 protein results from TCRdb running MiXCR on the reads. Of some 77,000 distinct CDR3 sequences in the sample, about 3.8% were seen once. CDR3 size: 18 residues. Trimming cost V 5 bases and J 3 bases; bases outside gene matches: 15. Germline CDR1 SEHNR, CDR2 FQNEAQ (reference sequence). This clonotype was seen repeatedly, ten times or more. This receptor was obtained from a human donor in good health (CMV status not recorded). Some clones in this sample may be carry-over from other donors' samples. Sequenced material: PBMCs. V gene TRBV7-9 combines with J gene TRBJ2-3; 9 bases fit TRBD2. CDR3 amino acids: CASSPEIAGVWWTDTQYF. The CDR3 coding sequence is TGTGCCAGCAGCCCTGAGATAGCGGGAGTGTGGTGGACAGATACGCAGTATTTT.